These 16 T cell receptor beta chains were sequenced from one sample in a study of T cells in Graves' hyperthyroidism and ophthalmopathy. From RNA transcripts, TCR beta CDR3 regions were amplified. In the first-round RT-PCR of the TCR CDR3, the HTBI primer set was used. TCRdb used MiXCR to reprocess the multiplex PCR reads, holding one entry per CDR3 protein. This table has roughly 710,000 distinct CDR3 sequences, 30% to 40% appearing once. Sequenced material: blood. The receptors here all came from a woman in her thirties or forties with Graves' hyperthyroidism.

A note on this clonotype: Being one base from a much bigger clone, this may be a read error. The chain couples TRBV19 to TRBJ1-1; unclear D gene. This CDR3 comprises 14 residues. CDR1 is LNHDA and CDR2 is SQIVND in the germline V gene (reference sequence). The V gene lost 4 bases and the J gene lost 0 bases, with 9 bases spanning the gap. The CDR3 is CASSRGNMNTEAFF. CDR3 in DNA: TGTGCCAGTAGTAGAGGGAATATGAACACTGAAGCTTTCTTT.

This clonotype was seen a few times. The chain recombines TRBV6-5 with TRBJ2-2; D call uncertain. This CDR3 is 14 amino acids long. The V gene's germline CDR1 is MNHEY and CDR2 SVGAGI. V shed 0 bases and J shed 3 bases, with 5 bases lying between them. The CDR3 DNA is TGTGCCAGCAGTTACTCCCAGTACACCGGGGAGCTGTTTTTT. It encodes CASSYSQYTGELFF.

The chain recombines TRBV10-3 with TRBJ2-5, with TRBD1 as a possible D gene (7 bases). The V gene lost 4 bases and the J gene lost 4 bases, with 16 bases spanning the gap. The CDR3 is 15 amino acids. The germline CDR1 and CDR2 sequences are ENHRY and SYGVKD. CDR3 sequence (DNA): TGTGCCATCAGTGGGAGCAGGGGGGTAGGAGAGACCCAGTACTTC. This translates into CAISGSRGVGETQYF.

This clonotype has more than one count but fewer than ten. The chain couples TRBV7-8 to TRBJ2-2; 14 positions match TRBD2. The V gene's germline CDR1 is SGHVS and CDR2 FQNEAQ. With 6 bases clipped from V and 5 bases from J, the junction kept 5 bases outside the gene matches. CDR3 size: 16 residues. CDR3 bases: TGTGCCAGCAGTCTTGGACTAGCGGGAGGTACCGGGGAGCTGTTTTTT. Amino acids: CASSLGLAGGTGELFF.

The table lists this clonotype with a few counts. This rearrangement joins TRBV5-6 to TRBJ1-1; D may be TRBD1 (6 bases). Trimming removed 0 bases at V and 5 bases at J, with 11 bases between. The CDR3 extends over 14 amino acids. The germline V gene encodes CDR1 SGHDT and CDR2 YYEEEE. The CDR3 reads CASSLATQGTEAFF. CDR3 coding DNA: TGTGCCAGCAGCTTGGCCACCCAGGGGACTGAAGCTTTCTTT.

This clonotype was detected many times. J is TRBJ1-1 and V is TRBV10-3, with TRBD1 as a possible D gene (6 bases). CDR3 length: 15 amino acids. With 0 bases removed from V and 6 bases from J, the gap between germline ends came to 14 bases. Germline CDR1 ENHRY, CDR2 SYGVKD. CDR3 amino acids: CAISESNRGGSEAFF. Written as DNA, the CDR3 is TGTGCCATCAGTGAGTCGAACCGGGGGGGCTCTGAAGCTTTCTTT.

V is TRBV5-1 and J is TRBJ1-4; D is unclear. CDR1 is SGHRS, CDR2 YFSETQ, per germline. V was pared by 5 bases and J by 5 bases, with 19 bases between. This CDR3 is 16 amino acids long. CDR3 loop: CASSRPSDLGNEKLFF. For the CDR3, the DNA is TGCGCCAGCAGTCGACCCTCTGACCTGGGAAATGAAAAACTGTTTTTT.

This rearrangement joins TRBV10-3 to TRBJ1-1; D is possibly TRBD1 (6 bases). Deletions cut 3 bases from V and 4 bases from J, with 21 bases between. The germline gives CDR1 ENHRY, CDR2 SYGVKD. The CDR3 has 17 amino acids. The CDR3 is CAISDLPPRGLTTEAFF. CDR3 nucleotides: TGTGCCATCAGTGATCTTCCGCCCAGGGGTTTGACCACTGAAGCTTTCTTT.

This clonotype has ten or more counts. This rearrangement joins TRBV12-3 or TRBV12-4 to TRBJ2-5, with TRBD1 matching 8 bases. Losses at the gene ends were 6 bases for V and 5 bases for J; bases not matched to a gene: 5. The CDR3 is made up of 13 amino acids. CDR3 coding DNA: TGTGCCAGCAGGTTACAGGGGGTGGAGACCCAGTACTTC. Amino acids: CASRLQGVETQYF.

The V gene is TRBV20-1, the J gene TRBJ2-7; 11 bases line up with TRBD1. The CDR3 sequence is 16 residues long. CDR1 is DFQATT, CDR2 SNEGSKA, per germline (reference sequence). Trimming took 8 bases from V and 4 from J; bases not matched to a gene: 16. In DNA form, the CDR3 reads TGCAGTTCCCCCGGGACAGGGGGTCTTTCACTGTACGAGCAGTACTTC. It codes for CSSPGTGGLSLYEQYF.

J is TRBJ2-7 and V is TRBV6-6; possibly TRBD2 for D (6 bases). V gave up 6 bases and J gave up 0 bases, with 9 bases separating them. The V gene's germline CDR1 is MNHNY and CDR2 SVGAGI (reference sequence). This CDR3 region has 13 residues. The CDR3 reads CASRGTYSYEQYF. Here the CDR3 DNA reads TGTGCCAGCAGGGGGACTTACTCCTACGAGCAGTACTTC.

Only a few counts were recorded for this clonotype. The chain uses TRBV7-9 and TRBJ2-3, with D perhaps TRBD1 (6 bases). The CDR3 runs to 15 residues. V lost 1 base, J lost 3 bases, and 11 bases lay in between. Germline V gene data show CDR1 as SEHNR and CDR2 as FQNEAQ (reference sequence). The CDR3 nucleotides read TGTGCCAGCAGCTTAGTCACAGGGATAACAGATACGCAGTATTTT. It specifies CASSLVTGITDTQYF.

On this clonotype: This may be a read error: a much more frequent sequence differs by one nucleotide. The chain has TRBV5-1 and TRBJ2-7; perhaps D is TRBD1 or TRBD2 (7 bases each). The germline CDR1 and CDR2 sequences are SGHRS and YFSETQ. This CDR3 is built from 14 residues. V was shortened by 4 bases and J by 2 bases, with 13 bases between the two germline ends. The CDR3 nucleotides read TGCGCCAGCAGCAAGCGGGACAGTGCCTACGAGCAGTACTTC. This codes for CASSKRDSAYEQYF.

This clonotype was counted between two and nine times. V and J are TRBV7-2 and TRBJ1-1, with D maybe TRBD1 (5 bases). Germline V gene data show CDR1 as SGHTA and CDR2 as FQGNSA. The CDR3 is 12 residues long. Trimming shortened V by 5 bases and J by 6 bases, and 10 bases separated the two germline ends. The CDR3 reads CASSLGASEAFF. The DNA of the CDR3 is TGTGCCAGCAGCCTAGGGGCTTCTGAAGCTTTCTTT.

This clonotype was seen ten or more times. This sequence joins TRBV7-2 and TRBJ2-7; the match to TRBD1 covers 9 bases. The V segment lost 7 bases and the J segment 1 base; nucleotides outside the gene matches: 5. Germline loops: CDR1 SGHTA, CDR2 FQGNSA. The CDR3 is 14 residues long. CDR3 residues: CASTLGTGSYEQYF. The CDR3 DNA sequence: TGTGCCAGCACCCTCGGGACAGGGTCCTACGAGCAGTACTTC.

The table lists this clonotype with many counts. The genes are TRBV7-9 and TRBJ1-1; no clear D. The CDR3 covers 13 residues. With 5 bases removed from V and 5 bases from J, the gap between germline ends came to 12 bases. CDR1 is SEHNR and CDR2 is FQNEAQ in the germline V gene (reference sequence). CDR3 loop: CASSANKDTEAFF. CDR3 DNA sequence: TGTGCCAGCAGCGCAAACAAAGATACTGAAGCTTTCTTT.